These T cell receptor beta chains were read from a single sample in a study of T cell responses to AZD1222 COVID-19 vaccine. Measured with immunoSEQ multiplex PCR; TCRdb has only the in-frame clones, and not every one. This sample carries roughly 120,000 clones, about 88% of them seen once, and the ten largest clones take around a tenth. The sample consisted of peripheral blood, taken on day 0 of AZD1222 vaccination. These receptors were obtained from an adult in good health. Each CDR3 is given with its conserved first and last residue. The D gene is left open where the match is weak. The size of a clone is reported for some rows only, either as once, few or many, or as a class for expanded clones.

j_gene,abundance,v_gene,d_gene,CDR3nt,CDR3aa
TRBJ1-2,-,TRBV12-3/TRBV12-4,TRBD1,TGTGCCGTCGAAGGGGGCGGTGATGGCTACACCTTC,CAVEGGGDGYTF
TRBJ1-2,-,TRBV5-5,-,TGTGCCAGCAGCTTGGCCCCCGGACAGTATTATGGCTACACCTTC,CASSLAPGQYYGYTF
TRBJ2-1,-,TRBV5-4,TRBD1,TGTGCCTATTCCCCGGGACAGGGGCGTAATGAGCAGTTCTTC,CAYSPGQGRNEQFF
TRBJ2-1,-,TRBV12-3/TRBV12-4,-,TGTGCCAGCAGTTTAGGCGGTTACAATGAGCAGTTCTTC,CASSLGGYNEQFF
TRBJ2-3,-,TRBV5-1,-,TGCGCCAGCAGCTTTCTCACGCAGGTTTCTAGCACAGATACGCAGTATTTT,CASSFLTQVSSTDTQYF
TRBJ1-2,-,TRBV5-1,-,TGCGCCAGCAGTCCGATAGAGCCTTACTATGGCTACACCTTC,CASSPIEPYYGYTF
TRBJ2-5,-,TRBV4-2,TRBD2,TGTGCCAGCAGCCAAGATGCCCCCTCAGCGGGGGGATGGGAGACCCAGTACTTC,CASSQDAPSAGGWETQYF
TRBJ2-7,-,TRBV28,TRBD2,TGTGCCAGCAGTTTGGAACAGGGACTAGCGCTATCCTACGAGCAGTACTTC,CASSLEQGLALSYEQYF
TRBJ1-6,-,TRBV6-5,-,TGTGCCAGCAAGGCCGCGTATAATTCACCCCTCCACTTT,CASKAAYNSPLHF
TRBJ2-2,-,TRBV7-9,TRBD1,TGTGCCAGCAGCTTAGAGACAGGGGCGAACACCGGGGAGCTGTTTTTT,CASSLETGANTGELFF
TRBJ2-2,-,TRBV5-1,-,TGCGCCAGCAGCTTGACGGTAACCGGGGAGCTGTTTTTT,CASSLTVTGELFF
TRBJ2-2,-,TRBV28,-,TGTGCCAGCAGCGAATCCAGGGAGATTAACACCGGGGAGCTGTTTTTT,CASSESREINTGELFF
TRBJ2-5,-,TRBV5-1,-,TGCGCCAGCAGCTTGGTAGGGGGGGAGACCCAGTACTTC,CASSLVGGETQYF
TRBJ1-2,-,TRBV5-1,TRBD1,TGCGCCAGCAGCCCGGGACAGGGCAGCTATGGCTACACCTTC,CASSPGQGSYGYTF
TRBJ1-5,-,TRBV6-6,TRBD1,TGTGCCAGCAGTTACTCACAGGGGGCGGGTCAGCCCCAGCATTTT,CASSYSQGAGQPQHF
TRBJ2-2,-,TRBV7-8,-,TGTGCCAGCAGCTTACGGCCCGCACCTTTCGGGGAGCTGTTTTTT,CASSLRPAPFGELFF
TRBJ1-2,once,TRBV5-6,-,TGTGCCAGCAGCTTCCTCGGCACGGCTAACTATGGCTACACCTTC,CASSFLGTANYGYTF
TRBJ2-3,-,TRBV7-2,-,TGTGCCAGCAGCTTAGCTCAGACAGATACGCAGTATTTT,CASSLAQTDTQYF
TRBJ1-6,few,TRBV28,-,TGTGCCAGCAGTCCATCGCTCGACAGGTTGAGCTCCTATAATTCACCCCTCCACTTT,CASSPSLDRLSSYNSPLHF
TRBJ2-5,-,TRBV29-1,-,TGCAGCGTTGAATTGGGCAGTCGGAGACCCCAGTACTTC,CSVELGSRRPQYF
TRBJ1-2,-,TRBV4-1,-,TGCGCCAGCAGCCATACAGGCCGAGCTAACTATGGCTACACCTTC,CASSHTGRANYGYTF
TRBJ1-6,once,TRBV7-2,-,TGTGCCAGCAGCTTAGCCCTAATGCAGGGGAATAATTCACCCCTCCACTTT,CASSLALMQGNNSPLHF
TRBJ1-4,-,TRBV7-9,TRBD1,TGTGCCAGCAGCCTCGCCGTACAGGGGGTTAATGAAAAACTGTTTTTT,CASSLAVQGVNEKLFF
TRBJ2-7,once,TRBV7-3,-,TGTGCCAGCAGCTCCCGGATGGGGGGCGAGCAGTACTTC,CASSSRMGGEQYF
TRBJ1-5,-,TRBV5-4,-,TGTGCCAGCGCCGGACCCCAGCATTTT,CASAGPQHF
TRBJ2-1,-,TRBV7-9,TRBD1,TGTGCCAGCAGCATAGATCTGGACAGGGAAAGTCAGCAGTTCTTC,CASSIDLDRESQQFF
TRBJ2-7,-,TRBV11-2,-,TGTGCCAGCAGCTTAGGGACGAGTAGTACCTACGAGCAGTACTTC,CASSLGTSSTYEQYF
TRBJ2-3,-,TRBV7-9,TRBD2,TGTGCCAGCAGCGTAGGGGCGGGGGGCGCAGATACGCAGTATTTT,CASSVGAGGADTQYF
TRBJ1-1,few,TRBV9,-,TGTGCCAGCAGCGTAGTCGGGGGTCTGAACACTGAAGCTTTCTTT,CASSVVGGLNTEAFF
TRBJ1-2,once,TRBV7-9,TRBD1,TGTGCCAGCAGCACGGCCAGACAGGGGCTTATGGGTCATGGCTACACCTTC,CASSTARQGLMGHGYTF
TRBJ1-3,-,TRBV19,-,TGTGCCAGTAGTATTGATGGGGGAACTGGAAACACCATATATTTT,CASSIDGGTGNTIYF
TRBJ2-1,-,TRBV19,-,TGTGCCAGTAGTGGCCAGGGGCTCTACAATGAGCAGTTCTTC,CASSGQGLYNEQFF
TRBJ2-3,once,TRBV10-3,TRBD2,TGTGCCATCAGCCGACTAGCGGAGGGGGGAGATACGCAGTATTTT,CAISRLAEGGDTQYF
TRBJ2-5,-,TRBV5-1,-,TGCGCCAGCAGCTTGGACACTAAAGAGACCCAGTACTTC,CASSLDTKETQYF
TRBJ1-3,-,TRBV6-6,-,TGTGCCAGCAGACTCCTTTCGGGAAACACCATATATTTT,CASRLLSGNTIYF
TRBJ2-2,-,TRBV12-3/TRBV12-4,-,TGTGCCAGCAGTTTTTTTGGGGAGCTGTTTTTT,CASSFFGELFF
TRBJ2-5,-,TRBV12-3/TRBV12-4,-,TGTGCCAGCAGTCCTTCGACCCGAGAGACCCAGTACTTC,CASSPSTRETQYF
TRBJ2-7,once,TRBV4-3,TRBD2,TGCGCCAGCAGCCACAAATGGATGACTAGCGGACTCTACGAGCAGTACTTC,CASSHKWMTSGLYEQYF
TRBJ1-4,-,TRBV5-6,-,TGTGCCAGCAGCTTCGATGAAAAACTGTTTTTT,CASSFDEKLFF
TRBJ2-7,-,TRBV28,TRBD1,TGTGCCAGCAGTTTATTAAAAAAAGGGACAGCGAAATTAGAGCAGTACTTC,CASSLLKKGTAKLEQYF
TRBJ1-3,once,TRBV19,-,TGTGCCAGTAACTCTGGGACCGCCGGCTCTGGAAACACCATATATTTT,CASNSGTAGSGNTIYF
TRBJ2-7,-,TRBV5-1,-,TGCGCCAGCAGCTTAGGACACAACACCATCTACGAGCAGTACTTC,CASSLGHNTIYEQYF
TRBJ2-3,once,TRBV5-1,TRBD1,TGCGCCAGCAGCTCCCAACTCGGACAGGGGGCGGCAGATACGCAGTATTTT,CASSSQLGQGAADTQYF
TRBJ2-3,-,TRBV7-2,TRBD2,TGTGCCAGCAGCTTTCGGGGACTAGACACAGATACGCAGTATTTT,CASSFRGLDTDTQYF
TRBJ2-1,-,TRBV7-2,TRBD2,TGTGCCAGCAGCTTTGGACTAGCGGGTGTCAATGAGCAGTTCTTC,CASSFGLAGVNEQFF
TRBJ1-3,-,TRBV7-6,-,TGTGCCAGCAGCTTAGTAGGGCAATACTCTGGAAACACCATATATTTT,CASSLVGQYSGNTIYF
TRBJ1-5,once,TRBV25-1,TRBD1,TGTGCCACCAATCCCTCTGACAGGGGGAAACACAGCAATCAGCCCCAGCATTTT,CATNPSDRGKHSNQPQHF
TRBJ2-7,few,TRBV28,-,TGTGCCAGCAGTTTAGGAGACGAGCAGTACTTC,CASSLGDEQYF
TRBJ2-7,few,TRBV7-2,-,TGTGCCAGCAGTCAAACAGGGCGCCGCTCCTACGAGCAGTACTTC,CASSQTGRRSYEQYF